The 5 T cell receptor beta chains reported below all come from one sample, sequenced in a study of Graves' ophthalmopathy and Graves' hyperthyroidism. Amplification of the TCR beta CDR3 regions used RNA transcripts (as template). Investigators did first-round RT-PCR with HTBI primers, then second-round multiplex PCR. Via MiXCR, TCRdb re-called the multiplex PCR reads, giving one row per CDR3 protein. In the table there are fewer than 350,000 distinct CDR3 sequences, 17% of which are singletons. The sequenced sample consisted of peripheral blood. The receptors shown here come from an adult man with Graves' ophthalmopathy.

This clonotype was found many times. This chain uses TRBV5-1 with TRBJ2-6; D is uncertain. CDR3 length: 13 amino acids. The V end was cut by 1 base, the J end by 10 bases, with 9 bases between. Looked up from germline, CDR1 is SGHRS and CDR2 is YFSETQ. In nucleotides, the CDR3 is TGCGCCAGCAGCTTGTTACCCCGGAACGTCCTGACTTTC. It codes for CASSLLPRNVLTF.

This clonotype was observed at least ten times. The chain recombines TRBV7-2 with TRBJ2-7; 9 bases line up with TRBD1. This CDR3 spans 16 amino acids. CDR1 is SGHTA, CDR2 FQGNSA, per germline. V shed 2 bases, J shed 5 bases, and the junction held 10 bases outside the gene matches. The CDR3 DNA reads TGTGCCAGCAGCTTACTAGGCGACAGGGGGATCCACGAGCAGTACTTC. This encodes CASSLLGDRGIHEQYF. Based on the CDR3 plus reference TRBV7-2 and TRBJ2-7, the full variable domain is GAGVSQSPSNKVTEKGKDVELRCDPISGHTALYWYRQSLGQGLEFLIYFQGNSAPDKSGLPSDRFSAERTGGSVSTLTIQRTQQEDSAVYLCASSLLGDRGIHEQYFGPGTRLTVT.

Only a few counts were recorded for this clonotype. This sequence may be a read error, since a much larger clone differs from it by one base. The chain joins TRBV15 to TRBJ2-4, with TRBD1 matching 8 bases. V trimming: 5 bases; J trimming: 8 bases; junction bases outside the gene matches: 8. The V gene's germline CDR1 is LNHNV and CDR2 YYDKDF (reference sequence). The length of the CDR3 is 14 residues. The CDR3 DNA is TGTGCCACCAGCCGGTACAGGGGGACGGACATTCAGTACTTC. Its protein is CATSRYRGTDIQYF. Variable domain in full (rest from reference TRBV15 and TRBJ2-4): DAMVIQNPRYQVTQFGKPVTLSCSQTLNHNVMYWYQQKSSQAPKLLFHYYDKDFNNEADTPDNFQSRRPNTSFCFLDIRSPGLGDTAMYLCATSRYRGTDIQYFGAGTRLSVL.

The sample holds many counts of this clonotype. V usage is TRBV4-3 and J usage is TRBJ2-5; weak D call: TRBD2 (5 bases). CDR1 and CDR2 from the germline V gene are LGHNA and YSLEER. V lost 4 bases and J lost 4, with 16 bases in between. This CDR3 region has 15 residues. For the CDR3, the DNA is TGCGCCAGCAGCCCCCGGGGAAACGACATAGAGACCCAGTACTTC. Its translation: CASSPRGNDIETQYF.

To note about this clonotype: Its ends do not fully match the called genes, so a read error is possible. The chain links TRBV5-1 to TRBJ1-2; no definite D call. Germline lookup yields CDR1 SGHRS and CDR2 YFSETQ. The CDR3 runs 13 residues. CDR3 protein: CASSLGGNSGYTF. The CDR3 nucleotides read TGCGCCAGCAGCTTGGGTGGGAACTCTGGCTACACCTTC.